A single sample is the source of the 24 T cell receptor beta chains below, sequenced in a study of control samples from healthy donors and cancer patients (dated by TCRdb to the early 2020s). Libraries were constructed by the immunoSEQ multiplex PCR assay. The clones in this table, taken by TCRdb from immuneACCESS, are in-frame only. Not every clone is retained; where verified, under half of the shortfall comes from an unresolved V gene, and the cause of the rest is unknown. The sample records fewer than 70,000 clones, around 94% of which are singletons. The ten largest account for almost 4% of the sample. Sequenced material: blood. The receptors come from a man aged 30 to 39 in good health.

The rearrangement links TRBV7-2 to TRBJ1-6; 8 bases map to TRBD1. Looked up from germline, CDR1 is SGHTA and CDR2 is FQGNSA. V was pared by 4 bases and J by 13 bases, with 15 bases of the junction left unmatched. The CDR3 contains 16 residues. In DNA form, the CDR3 reads TGTGCCAGCAGCTCCTGGGGGGGGACAGGCCCTTCGCCCCTCCACTTT. It is translated as CASSSWGGTGPSPLHF.

This clone was observed a handful of times. The gene calls are TRBV7-9 and TRBJ2-7; 8 nucleotides line up with TRBD2. Germline V gene sequence: CDR1 SEHNR, CDR2 FQNEAQ (reference sequence). V lost 4 bases, J lost 3 bases, and 8 bases stayed unmatched. The CDR3 covers 15 residues. CDR3 sequence reads: CASSSQSGGYYEQYF. DNA for the CDR3: TGTGCCAGCAGCTCCCAGTCGGGGGGGTACTACGAGCAGTACTTC.

This chain links TRBV6-5 with TRBJ1-2, with D unresolved. The length of the CDR3 is 14 residues. The germline gives CDR1 MNHEY, CDR2 SVGAGI. Deletions cut 2 bases from V and 8 bases from J, with 15 bases between. The CDR3 DNA sequence: TGTGCCAGCAGTTACAAACCGCAAGCGTGGGGCTACACCTTC. It codes for CASSYKPQAWGYTF.

In this sample, this clone turned up a few times. V usage is TRBV2 and J usage is TRBJ2-1; TRBD2 matches 12 bases. Germline trimming cut 8 bases from V and 9 bases from J; bases unmatched to any gene: 14. The CDR3 runs 16 residues. The germline CDR1 and CDR2 sequences are SNHLY and FYNNEI. CDR3 sequence reads: CASLNPSGGAQGEQFF. The CDR3 DNA reads as TGTGCCAGCCTTAACCCTAGCGGGGGGGCCCAGGGTGAGCAGTTCTTC.

V usage is TRBV7-2 and J usage is TRBJ2-7; unclear D gene. The CDR3 is 13 residues long. The V end lost 0 bases, the J end lost 6 bases, and 9 bases lay between the germline ends. Per germline, CDR1 SGHTA and CDR2 FQGNSA. The CDR3 DNA sequence: TGTGCCAGCAGCTTAGCGCGTCCGGGCGAGCAGTACTTC. The encoded protein is CASSLARPGEQYF.

The gene calls are TRBV27 and TRBJ1-5, with 7 bases identical to TRBD1. Trimming cost V 4 bases and J 7 bases; bases outside gene matches: 16. The CDR3 is 17 residues long. Germline assignment: CDR1 MNHEY and CDR2 SMNVEV (reference sequence). DNA for the CDR3: TGTGCCAGCAGTTCCATATCCGGGACAGCCTGGCGGCAGCCCCAGCATTTT. It codes for CASSSISGTAWRQPQHF.

The chain joins TRBV6-5 to TRBJ1-1, with D unresolved. There are 15 residues in the CDR3. Trimming shortened V by 4 bases and J by 10 bases, and 22 bases separated the two germline ends. Looked up from germline, CDR1 is MNHEY and CDR2 is SVGAGI. In nucleotides, the CDR3 is TGTGCCAGCAGTTTGTTCCAGGATAGCCGGGAGAGAGCTTTCTTT. Residues: CASSLFQDSRERAFF.

This clone appeared once. J is TRBJ1-2 and V is TRBV10-1; D perhaps matches TRBD1 (6 bases). CDR1 is WNHNN, CDR2 SYGVQD, per germline (reference sequence). The V gene lost 3 bases and the J gene lost 7 bases, with 12 bases spanning the gap. CDR3 length: 13 residues. CDR3 sequence (DNA): TGCGCCAGCAGTGAAACAGGGCCTGTTGGCTACACCTTC. Its translation is CASSETGPVGYTF.

The rearrangement joins TRBV5-1 to TRBJ1-3, with TRBD1 matching 9 bases. Germline CDR1 SGHRS, CDR2 YFSETQ. The V segment lost 0 bases and the J segment 5 bases; nucleotides outside the gene matches: 6. CDR3 size: 16 residues. The CDR3 loop is CASSLADRGSRNTIYF. DNA of the CDR3: TGCGCCAGCAGCTTGGCGGACAGGGGAAGCAGAAACACCATATATTTT.

This clone was observed a single time. The chain couples TRBV7-6 to TRBJ2-7, with 12 bases identical to TRBD2. The CDR3 length is 15 residues. Per germline, CDR1 SGHVS and CDR2 FNYEAQ. V shed 4 bases and J 2 bases; nucleotides not matched to a gene: 3. The CDR3 loop reads CASSSGLAGTYEQYF. The CDR3 DNA reads TGTGCCAGCAGCTCAGGACTAGCGGGAACCTACGAGCAGTACTTC.

Here the CDR3 reads CASSQDWAGGKGTIYF. The CDR3 DNA sequence: TGCGCCAGCAGCCAAGACTGGGCAGGGGGCAAAGGCACCATATATTTT. The V gene is TRBV4-3, the J gene TRBJ1-3, with 8 bases matching TRBD1. The germline V gene has CDR1 LGHNA and CDR2 YSLEER. This CDR3 spans 16 amino acids. The V segment lost 0 bases and the J segment 9 bases; nucleotides outside the gene matches: 10.

This chain uses TRBV7-9 with TRBJ1-3; D may be TRBD1 (6 bases). The CDR3 extends over 17 amino acids. Germline V gene sequence: CDR1 SEHNR, CDR2 FQNEAQ (reference sequence). With 0 bases removed from V and 0 bases from J, the gap between germline ends came to 12 bases. For the CDR3, the DNA is TGTGCCAGCAGCTTAGCGTTCAGGGGACACTCTGGAAACACCATATATTTT. Translation: CASSLAFRGHSGNTIYF. Using reference TRBV7-9 and TRBJ1-3 for the parts outside the CDR3, the full variable domain is DTGVSQNPRHKITKRGQNVTFRCDPISEHNRLYWYRQTLGQGPEFLTYFQNEAQLEKSRLLSDRFSAERPKGSFSTLEIQRTEQGDSAMYLCASSLAFRGHSGNTIYFGEGSWLTVV.

This sequence joins TRBV27 and TRBJ2-2; D uncertain. Per germline, CDR1 MNHEY and CDR2 SMNVEV (reference sequence). The CDR3 loop spans 16 amino acids. Trimming shortened V by 6 bases and J by 2 bases, and 16 bases separated the two germline ends. The CDR3: CASRSISSFNTGELFF. The CDR3 nucleotides are TGTGCCAGCAGATCCATCAGTAGCTTCAACACCGGGGAGCTGTTTTTT.

This chain links TRBV15 with TRBJ2-7, with unresolved D. The germline V and J ends were trimmed by 8 bases and 11 bases, with 25 bases remaining between them. Per germline, CDR1 LNHNV and CDR2 YYDKDF (reference sequence). This CDR3 region has 14 residues. In DNA, the CDR3 is TGTGCCACCTCGAAAGACAAAGGTTTACGAGCAAAGTACTTC. Residues: CATSKDKGLRAKYF.

The CDR3 region is CASSLGLAGGLGNIQYF. The CDR3 nucleotides read TGTGCCAGCAGCTTGGGACTAGCGGGGGGGCTCGGGAACATTCAGTACTTC. The chain carries TRBV13 and TRBJ2-4; the match to TRBD2 covers 16 bases. The CDR3 is 17 amino acids. Germline CDR1 and CDR2: PRHDT and FYEKMQ (reference sequence). The junction had 6 bases not matched to a gene; V was cut back by 3 bases and J by 7 bases.

This chain uses TRBV18 with TRBJ1-1; the match to TRBD1 covers 12 bases. CDR3 size: 17 residues. The germline gives CDR1 KGHSH, CDR2 LQKENI. Unmatched junction bases numbered 13, after V lost 6 bases and J lost 5 bases. DNA for the CDR3: TGTGCCAGCTCCGCCCGGGACAGGGGGCGCGTAGGGACTGAAGCTTTCTTT. Protein: CASSARDRGRVGTEAFF. The full variable domain, completed using reference TRBV18 and TRBJ1-1, is NAGVMQNPRHLVRRRGQEARLRCSPMKGHSHVYWYRQLPEEGLKFMVYLQKENIIDESGMPKERFSAEFPKEGPSILRIQQVVRGDSAAYFCASSARDRGRVGTEAFFGQGTRLTVV.

The chain recombines TRBV4-3 with TRBJ1-2; a weak D match, TRBD1 (5 bases). V lost 0 bases, J lost 3 bases, and 17 bases lay in between. The length of the CDR3 is 17 residues. In germline, CDR1 is LGHNA, CDR2 YSLEER. The CDR3 is CASSQDEGSPAYYGYTF. CDR3 in DNA: TGCGCCAGCAGCCAAGATGAGGGGTCCCCGGCGTACTATGGCTACACCTTC.

The genes are TRBV2 and TRBJ2-3, with TRBD2 matching 7 bases. Trimming cost V 8 bases and J 4 bases; bases outside gene matches: 6. CDR3 length equals 13 residues. CDR1 and CDR2 from the germline V gene are SNHLY and FYNNEI. CDR3 in amino acids: CASGTIISDTQYF. DNA for the CDR3: TGTGCCAGCGGGACTATCATCTCAGATACGCAGTATTTT.

This clone has more than one count but fewer than ten. The V gene is TRBV10-3, the J gene TRBJ2-5, with D possibly being TRBD2 (6 bases). CDR1 ENHRY and CDR2 SYGVKD come from the germline V gene. V gave up 0 bases and J gave up 2 bases, with 10 bases separating them. This CDR3 comprises 15 residues. The CDR3 DNA is TGTGCCATCAGTGAGTCGGGAGGCCAGCAAGAGACCCAGTACTTC. Its translation: CAISESGGQQETQYF.

This chain connects TRBV19 to TRBJ2-2; D gene unclear. With 6 bases removed from V and 6 bases from J, the gap between germline ends came to 8 bases. Germline V gene sequence: CDR1 LNHDA, CDR2 SQIVND (reference sequence). CDR3 size: 12 residues. The CDR3 protein is CASRLVSGELFF. For the CDR3, the DNA is TGTGCCAGTAGGCTAGTATCCGGGGAGCTGTTTTTT.

The CDR3 DNA reads as TGCAGCGCCTTCGGCCCCTACGAGGAGACCCAGTACTTC. It is translated as CSAFGPYEETQYF. The V and J genes are TRBV29-1 and TRBJ2-5; no reliable D call. This CDR3 comprises 13 residues. Germline V gives CDR1 SQVTM, CDR2 ANQGSEA. V was shortened by 7 bases and J by 5 bases, with 17 bases between the two germline ends.

The chain links TRBV7-2 to TRBJ2-7, with a possible D match to TRBD2 (5 bases). Between the trimmed V and J ends, which lost 1 base and 3 bases, there was a span of 13 bases. CDR3 size: 15 residues. Germline V gene data show CDR1 as SGHTA and CDR2 as FQGNSA. This CDR3 reads CASSLVGSEGYEQYF. As DNA, the CDR3 is TGTGCCAGCAGCTTAGTTGGGTCCGAGGGCTACGAGCAGTACTTC.

The chain combines TRBV6-5 with TRBJ1-1; D not resolved. Trimming removed 7 bases from V and 0 bases from J, with 9 bases in between. The CDR3 contains 13 residues. Germline V lookup: CDR1 MNHEY, CDR2 SVGAGI. DNA of the CDR3: TGTGCCAGCACAGTAGACATGAACACTGAAGCTTTCTTT. Its protein product is CASTVDMNTEAFF.

This clone was counted once. The chain employs TRBV6-4 and TRBJ1-5; TRBD1 aligns across 7 bases. This CDR3 is 15 amino acids long. V shed 6 bases, J shed 0 bases, and the junction held 5 bases outside the gene matches. The germline CDR1 and CDR2 sequences are MRHNA and SNTAGT. The CDR3 nucleotides read TGTGCCAGCAGCCCTTACAGGGGTAGCAATCAGCCCCAGCATTTT. Translation gives CASSPYRGSNQPQHF.